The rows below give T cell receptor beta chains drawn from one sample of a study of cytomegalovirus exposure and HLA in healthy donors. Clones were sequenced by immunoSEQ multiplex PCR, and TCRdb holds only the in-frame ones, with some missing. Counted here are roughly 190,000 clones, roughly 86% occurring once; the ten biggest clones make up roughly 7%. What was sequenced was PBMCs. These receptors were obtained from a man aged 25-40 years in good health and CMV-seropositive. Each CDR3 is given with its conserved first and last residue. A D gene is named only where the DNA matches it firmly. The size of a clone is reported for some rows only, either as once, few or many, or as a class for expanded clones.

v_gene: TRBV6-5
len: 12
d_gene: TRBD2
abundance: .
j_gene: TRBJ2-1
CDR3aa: CASKTSGRDLFF
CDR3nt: TGTGCCAGCAAAACTAGCGGGAGGGACCTGTTCTTC

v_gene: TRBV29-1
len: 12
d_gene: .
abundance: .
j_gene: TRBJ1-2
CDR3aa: CSVESQMIGYTF
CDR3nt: TGCAGCGTTGAAAGCCAGATGATCGGCTACACCTTC

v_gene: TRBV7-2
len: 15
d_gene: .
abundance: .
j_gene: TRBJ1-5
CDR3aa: CASSLEGGIYQPQHF
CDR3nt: TGTGCCAGCAGCTTAGAGGGGGGGATCTATCAGCCCCAGCATTTT

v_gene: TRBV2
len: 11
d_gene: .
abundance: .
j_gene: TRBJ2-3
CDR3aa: CASSRGDTQYF
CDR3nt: TGTGCCAGCAGCCGAGGGGATACGCAGTATTTT

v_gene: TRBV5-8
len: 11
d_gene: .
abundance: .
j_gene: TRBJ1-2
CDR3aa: CASSLAPGYTF
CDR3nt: TGTGCCAGCAGCTTGGCTCCTGGCTACACCTTC

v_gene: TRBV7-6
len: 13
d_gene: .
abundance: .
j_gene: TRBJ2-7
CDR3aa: CASSPNPGYEQYF
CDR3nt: TGTGCCAGCAGCCCTAATCCAGGTTACGAGCAGTACTTC

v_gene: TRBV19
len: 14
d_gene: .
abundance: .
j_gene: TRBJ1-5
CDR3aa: CASSVQQGNQPQHF
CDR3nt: TGTGCCAGTAGTGTTCAACAGGGAAATCAGCCCCAGCATTTT

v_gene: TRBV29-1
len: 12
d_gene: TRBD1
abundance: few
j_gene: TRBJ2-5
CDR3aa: CSVPGQGETQYF
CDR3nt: TGCAGCGTCCCGGGACAGGGGGAGACCCAGTACTTC

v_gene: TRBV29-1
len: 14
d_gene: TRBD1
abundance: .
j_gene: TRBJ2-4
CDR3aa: CSVSGQGQLNIQYF
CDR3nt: TGCAGCGTGAGTGGACAGGGACAATTGAACATTCAGTACTTC

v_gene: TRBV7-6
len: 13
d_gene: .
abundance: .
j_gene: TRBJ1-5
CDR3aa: CASSFSDNQPQHF
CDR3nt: TGTGCCAGCAGCTTCTCAGATAATCAGCCCCAGCATTTT

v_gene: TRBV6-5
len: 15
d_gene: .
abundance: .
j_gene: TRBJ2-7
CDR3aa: CASRTPSVSIYEQYF
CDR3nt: TGTGCCAGCAGGACCCCTAGCGTCAGTATATACGAGCAGTACTTC

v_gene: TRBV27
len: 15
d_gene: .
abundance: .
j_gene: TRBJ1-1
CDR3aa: CASSPYPKMNTEAFF
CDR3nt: TGTGCCAGCAGTCCATACCCCAAGATGAACACTGAAGCTTTCTTT

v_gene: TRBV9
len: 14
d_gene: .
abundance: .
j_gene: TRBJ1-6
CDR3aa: CASSVRGVNSPLHF
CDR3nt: TGTGCCAGCAGCGTAAGGGGAGTAAACTCACCCCTCCACTTT

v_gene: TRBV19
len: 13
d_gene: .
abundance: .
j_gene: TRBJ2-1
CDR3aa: CASSISSGGEQFF
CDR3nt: TGTGCCAGTAGTATCTCTAGTGGGGGTGAGCAGTTCTTC

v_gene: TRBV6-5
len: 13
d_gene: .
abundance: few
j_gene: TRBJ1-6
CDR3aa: CASKEDLNSPLHF
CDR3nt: TGTGCCAGCAAGGAGGACCTTAATTCACCCCTCCACTTT

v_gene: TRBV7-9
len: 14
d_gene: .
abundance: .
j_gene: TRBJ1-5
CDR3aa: CASSSTEHNQPQHF
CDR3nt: TGTGCCAGCAGCTCGACAGAACACAATCAGCCCCAGCATTTT

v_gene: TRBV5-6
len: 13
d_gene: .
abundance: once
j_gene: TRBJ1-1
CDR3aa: CASSLGPNTEAFF
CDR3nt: TGTGCCAGCAGCTTGGGTCCGAACACTGAAGCTTTCTTT

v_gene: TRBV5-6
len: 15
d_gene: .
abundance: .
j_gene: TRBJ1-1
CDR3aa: CASSSDSVRSAEAFF
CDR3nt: TGTGCCAGCAGCTCAGACTCCGTGAGGTCGGCTGAAGCTTTCTTT

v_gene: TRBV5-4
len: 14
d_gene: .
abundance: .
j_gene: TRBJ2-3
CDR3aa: CASSLDRVADTQYF
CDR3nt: TGTGCCAGCAGCTTGGATCGAGTGGCGGATACGCAGTATTTT

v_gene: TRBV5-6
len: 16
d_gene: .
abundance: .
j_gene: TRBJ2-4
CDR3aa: CASSLLGRRSKNIQYF
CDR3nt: TGTGCCAGCAGCTTGTTGGGCCGACGCAGCAAAAACATTCAGTACTTC